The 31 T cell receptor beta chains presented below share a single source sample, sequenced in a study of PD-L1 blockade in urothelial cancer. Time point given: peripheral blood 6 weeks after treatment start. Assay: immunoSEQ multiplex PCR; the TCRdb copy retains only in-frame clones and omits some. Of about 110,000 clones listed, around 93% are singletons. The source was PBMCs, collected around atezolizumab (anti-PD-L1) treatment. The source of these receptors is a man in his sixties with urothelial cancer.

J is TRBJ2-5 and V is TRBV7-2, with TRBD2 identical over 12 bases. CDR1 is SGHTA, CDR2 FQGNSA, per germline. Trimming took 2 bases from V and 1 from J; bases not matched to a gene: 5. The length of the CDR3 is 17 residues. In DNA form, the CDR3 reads TGTGCCAGCAGCTTAACTAGCGGGGGGCCTTTCCAAGAGACCCAGTACTTC. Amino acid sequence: CASSLTSGGPFQETQYF.

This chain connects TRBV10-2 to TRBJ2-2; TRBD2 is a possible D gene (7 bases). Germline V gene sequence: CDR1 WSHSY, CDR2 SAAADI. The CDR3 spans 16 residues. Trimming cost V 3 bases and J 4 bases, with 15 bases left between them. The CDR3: CASSDLGGASTGELFF. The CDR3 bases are TGCGCCAGCAGTGATTTGGGGGGGGCAAGCACCGGGGAGCTGTTTTTT.

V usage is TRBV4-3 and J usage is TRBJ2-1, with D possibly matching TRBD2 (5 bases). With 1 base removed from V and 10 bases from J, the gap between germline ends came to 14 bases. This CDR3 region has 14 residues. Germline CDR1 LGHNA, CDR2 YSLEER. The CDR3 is CASSQGNQREEQFF. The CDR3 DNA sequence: TGCGCCAGCAGCCAAGGCAATCAGAGGGAGGAGCAGTTCTTC.

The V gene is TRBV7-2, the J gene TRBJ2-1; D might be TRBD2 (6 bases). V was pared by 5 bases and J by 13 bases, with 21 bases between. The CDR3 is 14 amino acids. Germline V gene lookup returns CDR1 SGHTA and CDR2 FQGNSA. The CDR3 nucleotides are TGTGCCAGCAGCGCGATGCCCGCGGGACTTGAACAGTTCTTC. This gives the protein CASSAMPAGLEQFF.

The CDR3 reads CASSSDRGQETQYF. The DNA of the CDR3 is TGTGCCAGCAGCTCTGACCGGGGGCAAGAGACCCAGTACTTC. This chain joins TRBV7-6 and TRBJ2-5; a weak D match, TRBD2 (6 bases). The germline gives CDR1 SGHVS, CDR2 FNYEAQ. V gave up 4 bases and J gave up 2 bases, with 11 bases separating them. The CDR3 covers 14 residues.

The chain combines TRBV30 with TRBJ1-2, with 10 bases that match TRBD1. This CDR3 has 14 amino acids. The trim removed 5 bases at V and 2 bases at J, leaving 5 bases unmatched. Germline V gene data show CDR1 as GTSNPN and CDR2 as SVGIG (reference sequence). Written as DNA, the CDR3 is TGTGCCTGGTCAAGGGGACAGGGGAACTATGGCTACACCTTC. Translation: CAWSRGQGNYGYTF.

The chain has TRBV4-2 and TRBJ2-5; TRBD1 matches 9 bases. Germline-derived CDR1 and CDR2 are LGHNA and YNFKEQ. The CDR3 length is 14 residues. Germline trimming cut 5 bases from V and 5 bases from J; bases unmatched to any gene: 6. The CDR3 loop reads CASSLGQGKETQYF. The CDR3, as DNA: TGTGCCAGCAGCTTGGGACAGGGCAAGGAGACCCAGTACTTC.

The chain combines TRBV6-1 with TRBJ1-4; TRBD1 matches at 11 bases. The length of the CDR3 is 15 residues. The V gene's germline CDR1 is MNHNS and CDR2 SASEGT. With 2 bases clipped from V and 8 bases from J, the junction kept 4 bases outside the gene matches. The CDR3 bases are TGTGCCAGCAGTGAAAGGGACAGGGGGGGGGAAAAACTGTTTTTT. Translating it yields CASSERDRGGEKLFF.

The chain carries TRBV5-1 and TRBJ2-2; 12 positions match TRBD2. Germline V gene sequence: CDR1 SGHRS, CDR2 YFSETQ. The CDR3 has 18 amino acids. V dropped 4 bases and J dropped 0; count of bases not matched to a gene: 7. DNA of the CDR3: TGCGCCAGCAGCAAAGTACTAGCGGGAGGAACGAACACCGGGGAGCTGTTTTTT. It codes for CASSKVLAGGTNTGELFF.

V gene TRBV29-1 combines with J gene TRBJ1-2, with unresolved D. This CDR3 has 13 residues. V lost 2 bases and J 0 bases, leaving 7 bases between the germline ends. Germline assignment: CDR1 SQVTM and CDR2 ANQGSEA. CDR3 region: CSVEWESNYGYTF. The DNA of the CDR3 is TGCAGCGTTGAATGGGAGTCTAACTATGGCTACACCTTC.

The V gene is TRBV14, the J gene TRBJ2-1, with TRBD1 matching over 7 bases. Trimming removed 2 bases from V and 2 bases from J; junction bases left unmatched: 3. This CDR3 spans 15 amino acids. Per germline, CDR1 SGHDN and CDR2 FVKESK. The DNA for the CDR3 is TGTGCCAGCAGCCAATTGACAGGGCCCTACAATGAGCAGTTCTTC. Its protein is CASSQLTGPYNEQFF. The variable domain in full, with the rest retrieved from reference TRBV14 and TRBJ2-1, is EAGVTQFPSHSVIEKGQTVTLRCDPISGHDNLYWYRRVMGKEIKFLLHFVKESKQDESGMPNNRFLAERTGGTYSTLKVQPAELEDSGVYFCASSQLTGPYNEQFFGPGTRLTVL.

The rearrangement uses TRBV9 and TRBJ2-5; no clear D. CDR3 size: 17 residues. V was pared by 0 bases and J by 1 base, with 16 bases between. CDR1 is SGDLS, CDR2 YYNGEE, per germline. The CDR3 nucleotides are TGTGCCAGCAGCGTAGGTCTGGTGAGGCGAGTCCAAGAGACCCAGTACTTC. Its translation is CASSVGLVRRVQETQYF.

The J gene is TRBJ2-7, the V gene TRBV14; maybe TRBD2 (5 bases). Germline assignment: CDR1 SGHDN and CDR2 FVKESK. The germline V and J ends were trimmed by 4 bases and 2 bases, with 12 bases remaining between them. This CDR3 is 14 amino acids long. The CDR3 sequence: CASSRASGPYEQYF. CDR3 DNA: TGTGCCAGCAGCCGGGCAAGCGGCCCCTACGAGCAGTACTTC.

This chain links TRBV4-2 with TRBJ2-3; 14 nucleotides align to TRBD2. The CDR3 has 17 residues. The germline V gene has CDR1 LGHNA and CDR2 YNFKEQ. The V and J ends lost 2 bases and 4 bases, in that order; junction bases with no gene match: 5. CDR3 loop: CASSQKTSGGASDTQYF. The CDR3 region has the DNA TGTGCCAGCAGCCAAAAGACTAGCGGGGGGGCGTCAGATACGCAGTATTTT.

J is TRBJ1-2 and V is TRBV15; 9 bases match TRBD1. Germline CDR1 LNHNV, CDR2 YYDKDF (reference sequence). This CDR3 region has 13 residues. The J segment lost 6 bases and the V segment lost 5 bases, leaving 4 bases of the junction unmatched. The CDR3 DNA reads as TGTGCCACCAGCGGATGGACAGGGGATGGCTACACCTTC. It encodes CATSGWTGDGYTF.

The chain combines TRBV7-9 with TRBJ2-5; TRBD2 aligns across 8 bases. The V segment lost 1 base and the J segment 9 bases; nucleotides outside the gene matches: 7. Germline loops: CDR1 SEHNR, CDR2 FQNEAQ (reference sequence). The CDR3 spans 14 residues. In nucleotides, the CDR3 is TGTGCCAGCAGCTTAGGACAGTGGCGGGAGGCCCAGTACTTC. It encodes CASSLGQWREAQYF.

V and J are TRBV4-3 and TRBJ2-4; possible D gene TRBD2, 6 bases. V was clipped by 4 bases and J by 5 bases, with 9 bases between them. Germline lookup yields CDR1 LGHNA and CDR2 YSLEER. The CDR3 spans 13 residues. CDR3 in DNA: TGCGCCAGCAGCCCTTCGGGAGAAAACATTCAGTACTTC. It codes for CASSPSGENIQYF.

CDR3 DNA sequence: TGTGCCAGTAGTCGACAGGGGGAATACCAAGAGACCCAGTACTTC. Amino acids: CASSRQGEYQETQYF. This chain links TRBV19 with TRBJ2-5; 9 positions match TRBD1. V was pared by 5 bases and J by 0 bases, with 4 bases of the junction left unmatched. Germline V gene lookup returns CDR1 LNHDA and CDR2 SQIVND (reference sequence). The CDR3 sequence is 15 residues long.

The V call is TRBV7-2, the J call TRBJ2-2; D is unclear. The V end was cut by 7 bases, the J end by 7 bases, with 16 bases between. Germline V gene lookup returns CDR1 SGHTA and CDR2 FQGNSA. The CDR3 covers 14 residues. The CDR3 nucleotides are TGTGCCAGCACCCAGGTCCAAGGTCACGGGGAGCTGTTTTTT. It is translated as CASTQVQGHGELFF. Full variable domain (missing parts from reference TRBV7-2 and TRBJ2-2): GAGVSQSPSNKVTEKGKDVELRCDPISGHTALYWYRQSLGQGLEFLIYFQGNSAPDKSGLPSDRFSAERTGGSVSTLTIQRTQQEDSAVYLCASTQVQGHGELFFGEGSRLTVL.

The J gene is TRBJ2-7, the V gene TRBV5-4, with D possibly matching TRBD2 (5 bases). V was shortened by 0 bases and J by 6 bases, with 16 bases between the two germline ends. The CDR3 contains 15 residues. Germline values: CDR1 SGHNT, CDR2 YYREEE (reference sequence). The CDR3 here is CASSLGADGYSEQYF. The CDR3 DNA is TGTGCCAGCAGCTTGGGAGCGGACGGGTACTCCGAGCAGTACTTC. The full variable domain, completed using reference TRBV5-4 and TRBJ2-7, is ETGVTQSPTHLIKTRGQQVTLRCSSQSGHNTVSWYQQALGQGPQFIFQYYREEENGRGNFPPRFSGLQFPNYSSELNVNALELDDSALYLCASSLGADGYSEQYFGPGTRLTVT.

CDR3 region: CASSLTGTSGSDEQFF. Here the CDR3 DNA reads TGCGCCAGCAGCTTGACGGGGACTAGCGGGAGTGATGAGCAGTTCTTC. The chain joins TRBV5-1 to TRBJ2-1; TRBD2 aligns across 14 bases. The J segment lost 8 bases and the V segment lost 1 base, leaving 5 bases of the junction unmatched. The CDR3 spans 16 residues. Germline-derived CDR1 and CDR2 are SGHRS and YFSETQ.

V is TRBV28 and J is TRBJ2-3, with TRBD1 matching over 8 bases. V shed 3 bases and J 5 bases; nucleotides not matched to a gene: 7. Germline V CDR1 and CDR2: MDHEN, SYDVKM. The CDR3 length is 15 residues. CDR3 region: CASSFRGQEIDTQYF. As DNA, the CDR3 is TGTGCCAGCAGTTTTAGGGGACAGGAAATAGATACGCAGTATTTT. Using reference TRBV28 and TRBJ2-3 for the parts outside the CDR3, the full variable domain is DVKVTQSSRYLVKRTGEKVFLECVQDMDHENMFWYRQDPGLGLRLIYFSYDVKMKEKGDIPEGYSVSREKKERFSLILESASTNQTSMYLCASSFRGQEIDTQYFGPGTRLTVL.

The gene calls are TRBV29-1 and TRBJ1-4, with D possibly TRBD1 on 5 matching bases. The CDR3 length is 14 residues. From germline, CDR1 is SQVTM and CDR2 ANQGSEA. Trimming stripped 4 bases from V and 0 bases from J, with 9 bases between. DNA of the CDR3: TGCAGCGTTGGGGGGGGAGCAACTAATGAAAAACTGTTTTTT. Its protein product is CSVGGGATNEKLFF.

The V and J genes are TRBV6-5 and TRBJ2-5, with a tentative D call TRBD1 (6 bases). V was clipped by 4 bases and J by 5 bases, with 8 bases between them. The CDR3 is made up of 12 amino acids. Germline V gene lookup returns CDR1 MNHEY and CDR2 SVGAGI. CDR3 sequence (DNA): TGTGCCAGCAGTTCAGGGGTCGAGACCCAGTACTTC. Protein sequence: CASSSGVETQYF.

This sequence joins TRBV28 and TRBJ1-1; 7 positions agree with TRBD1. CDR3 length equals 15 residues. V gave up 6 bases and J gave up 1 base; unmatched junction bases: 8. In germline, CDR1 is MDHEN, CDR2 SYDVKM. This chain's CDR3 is CASRYTGVQNTEAFF. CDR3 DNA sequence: TGTGCCAGCAGATACACAGGGGTGCAGAACACTGAAGCTTTCTTT.

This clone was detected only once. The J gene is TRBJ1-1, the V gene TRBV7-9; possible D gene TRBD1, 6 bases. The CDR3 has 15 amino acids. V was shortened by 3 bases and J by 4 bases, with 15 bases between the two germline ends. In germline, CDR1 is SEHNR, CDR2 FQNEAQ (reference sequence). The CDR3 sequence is CASSLGAHRGTEAFF. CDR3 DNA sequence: TGTGCCAGCAGCTTGGGGGCTCACCGGGGCACTGAAGCTTTCTTT.

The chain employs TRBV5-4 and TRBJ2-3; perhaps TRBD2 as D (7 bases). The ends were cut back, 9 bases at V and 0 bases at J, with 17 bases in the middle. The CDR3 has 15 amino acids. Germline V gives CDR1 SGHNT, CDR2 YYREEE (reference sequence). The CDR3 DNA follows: TGTGCCACCACAAGGGGGGGGGTTAGCACAGATACGCAGTATTTT. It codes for CATTRGGVSTDTQYF.

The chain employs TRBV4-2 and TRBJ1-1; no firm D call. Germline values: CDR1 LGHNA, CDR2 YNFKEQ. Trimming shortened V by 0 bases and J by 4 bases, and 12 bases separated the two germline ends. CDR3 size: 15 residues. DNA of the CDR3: TGTGCCAGCAGCCAAGATTTAGCGGGAAGCACTGAAGCTTTCTTT. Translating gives CASSQDLAGSTEAFF.

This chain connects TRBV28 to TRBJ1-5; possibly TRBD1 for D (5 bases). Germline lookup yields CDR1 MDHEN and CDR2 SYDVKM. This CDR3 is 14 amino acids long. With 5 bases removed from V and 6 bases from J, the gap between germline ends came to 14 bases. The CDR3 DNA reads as TGTGCCAGCAGTGGTAGGGGTAGGAGTCAGCCCCAGCATTTT. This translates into CASSGRGRSQPQHF. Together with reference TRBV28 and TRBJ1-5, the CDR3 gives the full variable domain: DVKVTQSSRYLVKRTGEKVFLECVQDMDHENMFWYRQDPGLGLRLIYFSYDVKMKEKGDIPEGYSVSREKKERFSLILESASTNQTSMYLCASSGRGRSQPQHFGDGTRLSIL.

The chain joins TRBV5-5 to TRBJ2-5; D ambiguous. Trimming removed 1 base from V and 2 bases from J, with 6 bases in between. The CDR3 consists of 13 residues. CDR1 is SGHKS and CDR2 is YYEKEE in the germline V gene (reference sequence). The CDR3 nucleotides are TGTGCCAGCAGCTTGCCCCGGCAAGAGACCCAGTACTTC. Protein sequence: CASSLPRQETQYF.

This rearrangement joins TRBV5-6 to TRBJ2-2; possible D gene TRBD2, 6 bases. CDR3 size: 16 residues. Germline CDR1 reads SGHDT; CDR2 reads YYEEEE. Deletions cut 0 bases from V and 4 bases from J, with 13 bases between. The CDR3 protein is CASSLALGGGTGELFF. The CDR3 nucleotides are TGTGCCAGCAGCTTGGCCCTCGGGGGAGGCACCGGGGAGCTGTTTTTT.